This T cell receptor (beta chain) was obtained from a study of cytomegalovirus exposure and HLA in healthy donors (dated by TCRdb to about 2017). General notes on the study: According to an earlier analysis of several hundred of the donors, about 190 million T cells yielded approximately 120 million unique TCR beta sequences and more than 250 Gb of sequence data. All discovery cohort repertoires had been generated using a single sequencing platform. In the later analysis, no new phenotypic data were used to find candidate immune exposures; instead, reliance was placed on TCR beta sequences and their occurrence across donors. To study patterns of TCR occurrence, a later analysis re-analyzed previously published TCR beta repertoires from several hundred donors and added high-resolution HLA genotyping. The study combined high-throughput TCR immunosequencing, statistical association of individual TCRs with disease status, and machine learning to predict cytomegalovirus infection status. A later genetic analysis used genome-wide SNP genotypes for about 65% of the roughly 700 donors, treating that subset as a discovery cohort. The number of donors typed differed by locus, with roughly 620-630 for A, B, C, DRB1 and DQB1, 522 for DQA1, under 610 for DPA1, and some 470 for DPB1. On average, about 200,000 unique TCR beta nucleotide sequences were sequenced per donor among roughly 430 genotyped donors of the cohort, with roughly 20% of those sequences being non-productive. The study profiled the T cell repertoires of under 700 subjects by immunosequencing and related them to cytomegalovirus serostatus. Four or five DR-DQ haplotypes were handled as single units for association and clustering because linkage in the cohort was strong. In addition to the first cohort of hundreds of subjects, a separate validation cohort of 120 different subjects was used. In an earlier analysis of 500 to 650 of the donors, high-throughput TCR beta sequencing was used to judge whether each TCR beta V gene segment behaved as functional or pseudogenic. Both class I and class II loci were covered by HLA typing, at four-digit resolution. Donor age, sex, ethnicity and CMV serostatus were collected together with the repertoire data. An early release covering 550 to 650 HLA-typed donors comprised about 300 gigabases of sequencing data and roughly 85 million unique TCR sequences. Of the roughly 420 genotyped donors, 81% were placed in the genetic ancestry cluster associated with self-reported Caucasian donors. The study was designed to test whether signatures of past pathogen exposure could be identified by cataloging public T cell receptors. On the study overall, not on this receptor specifically: The 87-base-pair reads could not distinguish some IMGT-functional V segments, including TRBV6-2 and TRBV6-3, so those segments were excluded. The cohort was sequenced for TCR beta chains only, and without alpha or paired-chain data the features that could be detected were limited. The classifier was reported to diagnose cytomegalovirus status with high specificity and sensitivity in both the original cohort and the validation cohort. Immune exposure information for the cohort was limited to CMV serostatus. At a false discovery rate of 0.05, a later analysis linked around 17,000 TCR beta sequences to specific HLA alleles. A further reported finding was that TCR beta sequences accurately predicted the HLA-A and HLA-B alleles for most subjects in the first cohort. A later analysis reported that several top co-occurrence clusters appeared linked to parvovirus B19, influenza, CMV and Epstein-Barr virus. Because counts were too low, more than 15 rarely observed V segments, including chromosome 9 orphons, were left out of the earlier analysis of 500 to 750 of the donors. The presence/absence analyses assumed that sequencing depth was roughly uniform across donors, and that assumption may not be true. V-gene and J-gene trimming of TCR beta chains was associated with a missense DCLRE1C variant in a later genetic analysis, and the association was replicated in an independent cohort. According to a later genetic analysis, donors in an Asian-associated ancestry cluster had fewer N-insertions in productive TCRs than the approximately 650-donor mean. According to a later analysis, TCR association rates differed among HLA loci, with DRB1 alleles showing the most associated TCRs and HLA-C alleles showing the fewest. It was suggested by the authors that the approach could potentially be generalized to other disease states and immunological phenotypes. A later analysis found that most CMV-associated TCR beta chains appeared HLA-restricted, with HLA associations seemingly driven largely by CMV exposure. A cluster of highly shared sequence variants was judged likely to be a technical artifact of the sequencing pipeline. Three of the identified cytomegalovirus-associated TCR beta chains were confirmed in vitro to be specific for cytomegalovirus antigens. Assigning TCR associations to individual alleles was difficult when HLA alleles, especially DR and DQ, strongly co-occurred. Because some donors lacked HLA typing at each locus, the association tests relied only on the typed subset. In a later analysis, HLA-associated TCR beta chains were found to be more clonally expanded and to have lower generation probabilities than equally common non-associated chains. The study listed approximately 150 TCR beta chains as associated with cytomegalovirus. Most TCR sequences were seen in very few donors, while some public TCRs were found in many individuals. Correlated functional status among segregating V segments might be attributable to linkage disequilibrium, but an unknown experimental factor could not be ruled out. Broadly in line with IMGT annotations, most TCR beta V segments showed up in productive rearrangements about 87% or about 30% of the time in an earlier analysis of approximately 640 of the donors.

The cohort comprised around 690 healthy bone marrow donors. At the time of sampling, all cohort members were nominally healthy, though unrecorded immune exposures were likely present. The donor was CMV seropositive and was included in the group of approximately 300 seropositive cohort members. Every donor gave a peripheral blood sample, and the peripheral blood mononuclear cells from that sample were used for TCR beta sequencing. The Qiagen DNeasy Blood Extraction Kit was used to extract genomic DNA from the blood cell samples. Libraries were prepared through the immunoSEQ multiplex PCR assay. For the multiplex PCR, a mixture combining 60 forward primers for TCR Vbeta segments and 13 reverse primers for TCR Jbeta segments was used. Amplification of the CDR3 region of rearranged TCR beta genes was performed with a multiplex PCR assay on genomic DNA. On the Illumina HiSeq System, the amplified TCR beta libraries were sequenced as 87-base-pair reads. Regarding the original processing steps: A later analysis counted about 80 million unique TCR beta chains across the roughly 700 repertoires, and some 12 million of these chains were shared by at least two donors. To remove PCR and sequencing errors, raw reads were error-corrected and collapsed into unique sequences using a nearest-neighbor algorithm that merged closely related sequences. To assign V, D and J gene segments, CDR3 sequences were aligned to IMGT reference sequences. Each retained sequence needed at least a six-nucleotide match to both a V gene segment and a J gene segment. Rearrangements were classified as productive when the CDR3 lacked stop codons and remained in frame with V and J, and all other rearrangements were classified as non-productive. CDR3 was defined by IMGT convention, running from the second conserved V-encoded cysteine to the conserved J-encoded phenylalanine. Sequences without an unambiguous match to a single V gene segment were excluded from the earlier analysis of several hundred of the donors. An earlier analysis of some 500 of the donors classified V segments as functional when productive rearrangements were above 56.7% and as segregating when the standard deviation between donors was above 5%. A statistical classification framework was developed to diagnose cytomegalovirus status using the catalog of TCR beta chain sequences. In a later analysis, V and J genes were assigned by comparing TCR nucleotide sequences against IMGT/GENE-DB human TR gene sequences. The TCRdist pipeline was used in a later analysis to assign CDR3 sequences and most-parsimonious VDJ recombination scenarios. In a later analysis, every TCR beta chain was defined by the combination of its CDR3 amino acid sequence and its V-gene family, and reads without a unique V-gene family were dropped. In a later analysis, 450 to 600 highly shared, low-generation-probability nucleotide sequences were removed to address suspected cross-contamination and a sequencing artifact. In a later analysis, a clonal expansion index for each public chain was calculated from normalized within-repertoire ranks of inferred template counts. Generation probabilities in a later analysis came from a VDJ recombination model fitted to out-of-frame rearrangements, and those results were checked against IGoR. Hypergeometric tests were used in a later analysis to score TCR-TCR, TCR-HLA and TCR-CMV co-occurrence, with a repertoire-size bias correction applied to the TCR pairs. A later analysis estimated false discovery rates by permuting HLA or CMV assignments 20 times. In a later analysis, co-occurring TCRs were grouped with DBSCAN, and TCRdist sequence similarity was added when clustering was performed within HLA-allele-positive subsets. Co-occurrence clustering excluded repertoires with fewer than 30,000 or more than 120,000 public chains, plus five with anomalous nucleotide sharing. TCRdb obtained this table from immuneACCESS and retained in-frame rearrangements with V and J assigned. These tables miss some clones; where compared with another copy, unresolved V genes account for less than half of the shortfall, and the remainder is unexplained. V and J calls and clone size are as listed in that table; D and trimming were resolved from the DNA. This sample is represented by roughly 110,000 clones; more than 75% of them were singletons. The top ten constitute under 6.5% of the sample.

Remarks on this clone: It has no known antigen specificity. Per-nucleotide qualities are absent, and no much larger clonotype sits a single base away.

V was cut back by 4 bases and J by 1 base, leaving a gap of 14 bases between them. CDR1 and CDR2 are drawn from the germline V gene: MNHEY, SVGAGI. From the cysteine up to the phenylalanine, the CDR3 has a length of 16 residues. Only CDR3 DNA is held: 48 bases, read in frame from base 1. This receptor chain uses TRBV6-5 and TRBJ1-5; too little of a D gene remains to name it. This clonotype originated in a woman aged 50 to 60 in good health and CMV-seropositive. Input material: PBMCs. This receptor carries the CDR3 CASSSLGAGSNQPQHF. The DNA is as follows: TGTGCCAGCAGTTCCCTGGGAGCGGGAAGCAATCAGCCCCAGCATTTT.